A single sample gave rise to the 14 T cell receptor beta chains below, sequenced in a study of blood T cells in healthy people across ages. Next came a second PCR, run for about 6 to 12 cycles, which used a sample-barcoded 5' primer along with a J-beta primer mix. TCRdb re-called the 5' RACE reads with MiXCR, one entry per CDR3 protein. The sample holds over 550,000 distinct CDR3 sequences, roughly 31% seen once. The sequenced material came from blood. Every receptor here comes from a woman of 80 years or more in good health.

This clonotype showed up many times. The CDR3 region has the DNA TGTGCCAGCAGCTACGGACTAGCGGGGGATGAGCAGTTCTTC. Translated: CASSYGLAGDEQFF. The chain uses TRBV6-5 and TRBJ2-1, with 13 bases lining up with TRBD2. V lost 6 bases to trimming and J lost 8 bases; unmatched junction nucleotides: 4. Germline V CDR1 and CDR2: MNHEY, SVGAGI. CDR3 length: 14 amino acids.

Concerning this clonotype: Being one base from a much bigger clone, this may be a read error. V usage is TRBV6-5 and J usage is TRBJ1-2; D may be TRBD1 (5 bases). CDR3 length: 14 residues. The germline CDR1 and CDR2 sequences are MNHEY and SVGAGI. Deletions cut 4 bases from V and 6 bases from J, with 15 bases between. This CDR3 reads CASSCLAGMDGYTF. CDR3 DNA sequence: TGTGCCAGCAGTTGCCTAGCAGGGATGGATGGCTACACCTTC.

At least ten counts were recorded for this clonotype. CDR3 region: CASSLGTDYTEAFF. CDR3 nucleotide sequence: TGCGCCAGCAGCTTGGGGACAGATTACACTGAAGCTTTCTTT. The chain is built from TRBV5-1 and TRBJ1-1, with D tentatively TRBD1 (6 bases). V gave up 0 bases and J gave up 3 bases, with 9 bases separating them. The CDR3 covers 14 residues. Per the germline V gene, CDR1 is SGHRS and CDR2 is YFSETQ.

This clonotype was seen ten or more times. The chain employs TRBV5-6 and TRBJ1-2; 8 bases match TRBD1. The CDR3 runs 14 residues. J gave up 8 bases and V 0 bases, and 6 bases lay outside the gene matches. CDR1 and CDR2 from the germline V gene are SGHDT and YYEEEE. DNA for the CDR3: TGTGCCAGCAGCTTGGATGGCAGGGGGCACGGCTACACCTTC. Translated: CASSLDGRGHGYTF.

This clonotype was found many times. V usage is TRBV7-6 and J usage is TRBJ1-1; 9 nucleotides align to TRBD1. This CDR3 comprises 16 residues. Unmatched junction bases numbered 6, after V lost 0 bases and J lost 4 bases. CDR1 and CDR2 (germline): SGHVS, FNYEAQ. The CDR3 loop is CASSLAGTGRATEAFF. The CDR3 nucleotides are TGTGCCAGCAGCTTAGCCGGGACAGGGAGGGCCACTGAAGCTTTCTTT.

There are a few counts of this clonotype. The genes are TRBV4-1 and TRBJ2-1; D gene unclear. The J call may not be correct, given that the DNA end is closer to TRBJ2-7. Per the germline V gene, CDR1 is MGHRA and CDR2 is YSYEKL. This CDR3 spans 16 amino acids. DNA of the CDR3: TGCGCCAGCAGCCACGTTGGCACAAGCTCCTACAATGAGCAGTACTTC. Translation: CASSHVGTSSYNEQYF.

This clonotype was observed many times. This chain uses TRBV5-8 with TRBJ2-4; a possible D gene is TRBD2 (6 bases). The CDR3 runs 18 residues. Deletions cut 2 bases from V and 0 bases from J, with 18 bases between. Germline CDR1 is SGHTS and CDR2 is YDEGEE. The CDR3 nucleotides are TGTGCCAGCAGCTTTTCCTCGACTAGAGGGGTAGCCAAAAACATTCAGTACTTC. It yields the protein CASSFSSTRGVAKNIQYF. The full variable domain, rest sourced from reference TRBV5-8 and TRBJ2-4, is EAGVTQSPTHLIKTRGQQATLRCSPISGHTSVYWYQQALGLGLQFLLWYDEGEERNRGNFPPRFSGRQFPNYSSELNVNALELEDSALYLCASSFSSTRGVAKNIQYFGAGTRLSVL.

To note about this clonotype: A read error is possible here, since a much larger clone lies one base away. The chain joins TRBV18 to TRBJ2-1; TRBD1 agrees at 9 bases. The germline CDR1 and CDR2 sequences are KGHSH and LQKENI. The CDR3 sequence is 14 residues long. CDR3 sequence reads: CTSSPGQGGAEQFF. In DNA, the CDR3 is TGTACCAGCTCACCGGGACAGGGAGGCGCTGAGCAGTTCTTC.

The chain couples TRBV19 to TRBJ1-5; no definite D call. The CDR3 runs 12 residues. The germline V gene has CDR1 LNHDA and CDR2 SQIVND (reference sequence). V was trimmed by 6 bases and J by 4 bases, leaving 7 bases between them. The CDR3 DNA reads as TGTGCCAGTAGACCAGCTAATCAGCCCCAGCATTTT. It yields the protein CASRPANQPQHF.

On this clonotype: One base away lies a much larger clone, so this may be a sequencing read error. The chain has TRBV6-1 and TRBJ2-5; TRBD1 is a possible D gene (6 bases). Trimming cost V 7 bases and J 11 bases, with 23 bases left between them. Germline assignment: CDR1 MNHNS and CDR2 SASEGT. There are 14 residues in the CDR3. The CDR3 region is CASIWTVADNEQYF. As DNA, the CDR3 is TGTGCCAGCATATGGACAGTAGCAGACAATGAGCAGTACTTC.

In this sample, this clonotype turned up many times. A much larger clone sits a single nucleotide away, making a read error possible. The chain links TRBV5-4 to TRBJ2-1, with no clear D. The CDR3 is 11 residues long. CDR1 and CDR2 (germline): SGHNT, YYREEE (reference sequence). Deletions cut 0 bases from V and 8 bases from J, with 3 bases between. As DNA, the CDR3 is TGTGCCAGCAGCTTGGCTTATGAGCAGTTCTTC. This codes for CASSLAYEQFF.

This chain connects TRBV24-1 to TRBJ2-3, with 9 nucleotides matching TRBD1. Looked up from germline, CDR1 is KGHDR and CDR2 is SFDVKD. The CDR3 extends over 17 amino acids. V lost 1 base, J lost 4 bases, and 8 bases stayed unmatched. CDR3 in DNA: TGTGCCACCAGTGATTTTGGCCGGACAGGGGACGCAGATACGCAGTATTTT. This sequence encodes CATSDFGRTGDADTQYF.

This clonotype was observed a handful of times. V and J are TRBV7-2 and TRBJ2-5; the match to TRBD1 covers 9 bases. TRBJ2-7 explains the end of the DNA better; the J call may be wrong. Germline CDR1 reads SGHTA; CDR2 reads FQGNSA. The CDR3 is 14 amino acids. CDR3 DNA sequence: TGTGCCAGCAGCCCCCGGACAGGGGAACGCGAGCAGTACTTC. Protein product: CASSPRTGEREQYF.

The V gene is TRBV7-2, the J gene TRBJ2-1; 9 positions match TRBD1. The ends lost 0 bases at V and 16 bases at J; junction bases unmatched: 19. The germline CDR1 and CDR2 sequences are SGHTA and FQGNSA. This CDR3 comprises 17 residues. The CDR3 here is CASSLAKGGTGRNERFF. The CDR3 DNA is TGTGCCAGCAGCTTAGCGAAGGGAGGGACAGGGCGCAATGAGCGCTTCTTC.